This T cell receptor (beta chain) was captured in a study of T cell clonotyping in hematopoietic cell transplantation. Across the study: Recipients' pretransplant samples followed cytoreduction.

Here immunoSEQ multiplex PCR was the method, and the copy in TCRdb shows in-frame clones only, minus some. The sample holds approximately 11,000 clones; roughly 91% are singletons and the top ten take under 15%. V trimming: 0 bases; J trimming: 9 bases; junction bases outside the gene matches: 5. Germline V gene sequence: CDR1 LNHDA, CDR2 SQIVND (reference sequence). The CDR3 length is 15 residues. Notes on the study in general: Broader posttransplant TCR repertoire diversity was predicted by graft donor and pretransplant recipient Inverse Simpson Index values.

Time point in this sample: recipient sample about 28 days before transplant, after cytoreduction. Details on this clone: Its specificity is not known.

This TCR came from a woman between 50 and 59 years old with chronic myeloid leukemia. Some clones in this sample may be carry-over from other donors' samples. The sequencing here drew on peripheral blood mononuclear cells, taken before stem cell transplant. V usage is TRBV19 and J usage is TRBJ2-2, with 9 positions matching TRBD2. CDR3 amino acids: CASSIEASGVRELFF. The CDR3, as DNA: TGTGCCAGTAGTATAGAGGCTAGCGGGGTACGGGAGCTGTTTTTT.